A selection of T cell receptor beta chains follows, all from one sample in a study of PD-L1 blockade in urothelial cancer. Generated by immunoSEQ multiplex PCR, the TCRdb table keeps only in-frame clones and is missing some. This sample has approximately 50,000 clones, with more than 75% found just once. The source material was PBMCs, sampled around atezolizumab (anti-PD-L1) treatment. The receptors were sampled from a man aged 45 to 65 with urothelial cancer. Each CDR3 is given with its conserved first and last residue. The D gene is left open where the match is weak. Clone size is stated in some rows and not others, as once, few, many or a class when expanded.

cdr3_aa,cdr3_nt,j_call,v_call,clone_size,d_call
CASSQAENRGKQYF,TGTGCCAGCAGCCAAGCGGAAAACAGGGGCAAGCAGTACTTC,TRBJ2-7,TRBV4-2,few,TRBD1
CASSHRGLDSETQYF,TGTGCCAGCAGCCACAGGGGTTTGGACTCAGAGACCCAGTACTTC,TRBJ2-5,TRBV6-4,.,TRBD1
CASSLEGLSYGYTF,TGTGCCAGCAGCTTAGAGGGGCTATCCTATGGCTACACCTTC,TRBJ1-2,TRBV11-2,.,.
CASRRTGGSDNEQFF,TGTGCCAGCAGACGGACAGGGGGAAGCGACAATGAGCAGTTCTTC,TRBJ2-1,TRBV6-5,.,TRBD1
CASRIRDRNYGYTF,TGTGCCAGCAGAATCCGGGACAGAAACTATGGCTACACCTTC,TRBJ1-2,TRBV6-5,.,TRBD1
CAWSSHRGGNQPQHF,TGTGCCTGGAGTAGCCACAGGGGAGGCAATCAGCCCCAGCATTTT,TRBJ1-5,TRBV30,few,TRBD1
CASSILAPGSGQPQHF,TGTGCCAGTAGTATACTCGCCCCAGGGTCCGGGCAGCCCCAGCATTTT,TRBJ1-5,TRBV19,.,.
CASRPTGGGYNEQFF,TGTGCCAGCAGGCCTACAGGGGGCGGCTACAATGAGCAGTTCTTC,TRBJ2-1,TRBV6-6,.,TRBD1
CASSEQGDPYNEQFF,TGCGCCAGCAGCGAACAGGGAGATCCCTACAATGAGCAGTTCTTC,TRBJ2-1,TRBV5-1,.,.
CASSESGRAEAFF,TGTGCCAGCAGTGAATCCGGGCGGGCTGAAGCTTTCTTT,TRBJ1-1,TRBV6-1,.,.
CASSLVSGGGETQYF,TGTGCCAGCAGCTTGGTTTCGGGGGGGGGAGAGACCCAGTACTTC,TRBJ2-5,TRBV5-6,.,TRBD2
CASRRTGVDTQYF,TGTGCCAGCAGAAGGACAGGGGTGGATACGCAGTATTTT,TRBJ2-3,TRBV5-8,.,TRBD1
CASSGRTGSAEAFF,TGTGCCAGCAGTGGCCGGACAGGTTCCGCTGAAGCTTTCTTT,TRBJ1-1,TRBV28,few,TRBD1
CAWSGSSIRGEKLFF,TGTGCCTGGAGTGGTTCTTCTATCCGCGGTGAAAAACTGTTTTTT,TRBJ1-4,TRBV30,few,.
CASSLDRSSGNTIYF,TGTGCCAGCAGCCTCGACAGAAGCTCTGGAAACACCATATATTTT,TRBJ1-3,TRBV5-4,.,.
CASSEGYQGIPHRETQYF,TGTGCCAGCAGTGAGGGTTACCAGGGAATCCCACACAGAGAGACCCAGTACTTC,TRBJ2-5,TRBV2,.,.
CASSLGTGWTNEQYF,TGTGCCAGCAGCCTGGGGACAGGATGGACTAACGAGCAGTACTTC,TRBJ2-7,TRBV7-9,once,TRBD1
CASRLSISHEQYF,TGTGCCAGCAGGCTCTCTATTAGCCACGAGCAGTACTTC,TRBJ2-7,TRBV6-1,.,.
CASSSTGPEQYF,TGTGCCAGCAGCTCCACAGGGCCTGAGCAGTACTTC,TRBJ2-7,TRBV5-4,.,.
CASSEVEGGPFQGGELFF,TGCGCCAGCAGTGAGGTCGAAGGGGGCCCCTTTCAAGGCGGGGAGCTGTTTTTT,TRBJ2-2,TRBV10-1,.,TRBD1
CASSLGISGRDTQYF,TGTGCCAGCAGCTTAGGTATTAGCGGGAGAGATACGCAGTATTTT,TRBJ2-3,TRBV7-3,.,TRBD2
CASSPGGATNEQFF,TGTGCCAGCAGTCCGGGGGGGGCTACCAATGAGCAGTTCTTC,TRBJ2-1,TRBV9,.,TRBD2
CASTHTRVTGGNQPQHF,TGTGCCAGTACCCATACGAGGGTCACGGGTGGAAATCAGCCCCAGCATTTT,TRBJ1-5,TRBV19,.,.
CASSLRGGGAYEQYF,TGTGCCAGCAGCCTGCGCGGGGGTGGGGCCTACGAGCAGTACTTC,TRBJ2-7,TRBV27,.,TRBD2